The 12 T cell receptor beta chains below were found in one sample sequenced in a study of blood T cell repertoires in COVID-19. Clones were read by immunoSEQ multiplex PCR, and TCRdb kept only the in-frame ones, dropping some. The sample consists of about 68,000 clones, roughly 85% of them appearing once. The sample taken for sequencing was peripheral blood. All receptors come from a man aged 25 to 40 with acute or convalescent COVID-19.

This clone was seen only a few times. The rearrangement uses TRBV7-9 and TRBJ2-7; TRBD2 matches at 7 bases. Germline lookup yields CDR1 SEHNR and CDR2 FQNEAQ (reference sequence). The CDR3 totals 14 residues. The V gene end was trimmed by 4 bases and the J gene end by 2 bases; junction bases not matched to a gene: 5. DNA of the CDR3: TGTGCCAGCAGCTCTAGCGGAGCTCCCTACGAGCAGTACTTC. Translation gives CASSSSGAPYEQYF.

The chain joins TRBV27 to TRBJ1-4, with a weak D call TRBD1 (6 bases). This CDR3 is built from 18 residues. From germline, CDR1 is MNHEY and CDR2 SMNVEV (reference sequence). The germline V and J ends were trimmed by 6 bases and 0 bases, with 20 bases remaining between them. The CDR3 sequence is CASRERSGVGATNEKLFF. CDR3 bases: TGTGCCAGCAGAGAACGCTCAGGGGTCGGGGCAACTAATGAAAAACTGTTTTTT. Filled out from reference TRBV27 and TRBJ1-4, the complete variable domain reads EAQVTQNPRYLITVTGKKLTVTCSQNMNHEYMSWYRQDPGLGLRQIYYSMNVEVTDKGDVPEGYKVSRKEKRNFPLILESPSPNQTSLYFCASRERSGVGATNEKLFFGSGTQLSVL.

This chain joins TRBV12-3 or TRBV12-4 and TRBJ1-6, with 7 positions matching TRBD1. The CDR3 runs to 13 residues. V was clipped by 7 bases and J by 7 bases; unmatched bases: 4. This CDR3 is CASNRGLNSPLHF. The CDR3 nucleotides read TGTGCCAGCAACAGGGGTTTAAATTCACCCCTCCACTTT.

The chain employs TRBV10-2 and TRBJ1-5; 8 bases line up with TRBD1. CDR1 WSHSY and CDR2 SAAADI come from the germline V gene. With V trimmed by 9 bases and J by 4 bases, 5 bases remained unmatched. This CDR3 region has 13 residues. CDR3 amino acids: CASGQGGNQPQHF. CDR3 DNA: TGCGCCAGTGGACAGGGTGGGAATCAGCCCCAGCATTTT.

The V call is TRBV2, the J call TRBJ2-2; a weak D match, TRBD1 (6 bases). CDR3 length: 13 residues. Germline V gene sequence: CDR1 SNHLY, CDR2 FYNNEI. Trimming took off 6 bases at V and 6 bases at J, with 11 bases between the two ends. The DNA for the CDR3 is TGTGCCAGCAGAAATACAGGGCCCGGGGAGCTGTTTTTT. It specifies CASRNTGPGELFF.

The rearrangement links TRBV20-1 to TRBJ2-7, with D hard to call. The CDR3 totals 11 residues. The V gene lost 3 bases and the J gene lost 4 bases, with 7 bases spanning the gap. Germline loops: CDR1 DFQATT, CDR2 SNEGSKA (reference sequence). The CDR3 region is CSASGRYEQYF. In DNA, the CDR3 is TGCAGTGCTAGTGGTAGATACGAGCAGTACTTC.

The chain recombines TRBV12-3 or TRBV12-4 with TRBJ2-1; no definite D call. The CDR3 extends over 11 amino acids. Deletions cut 5 bases from V and 6 bases from J, with 5 bases between. The chain's CDR3 is CASSLFNEQFF. CDR3 nucleotide sequence: TGTGCCAGCAGTCTATTCAATGAGCAGTTCTTC.

This chain uses TRBV9 with TRBJ2-2; the match to TRBD2 covers 9 bases. The J segment lost 7 bases and the V segment lost 4 bases, leaving 11 bases of the junction unmatched. The CDR3 extends over 16 amino acids. Germline CDR1 SGDLS, CDR2 YYNGEE. The DNA of the CDR3 is TGTGCCAGCAGCCCCTGGGTAGCGGGAGCGGGCGGGGAGCTGTTTTTT. As protein: CASSPWVAGAGGELFF.

The rearrangement joins TRBV11-2 to TRBJ2-7; D uncertain. Germline V gene lookup returns CDR1 SGHAT and CDR2 FQNNGV. V lost 2 bases and J lost 5, with 13 bases in between. This CDR3 region has 14 residues. The DNA of the CDR3 is TGTGCCAGCAGCTTATCCCCGCGGCCTAACGAGCAGTACTTC. Residues: CASSLSPRPNEQYF.

This clone was seen a single time. V usage is TRBV15 and J usage is TRBJ1-5; D remains ambiguous. This CDR3 is built from 15 residues. Germline-derived CDR1 and CDR2 are LNHNV and YYDKDF (reference sequence). Trimming stripped 3 bases from V and 3 bases from J, with 12 bases between. This CDR3 reads CATSSDGRYNQPQHF. In nucleotides, the CDR3 is TGTGCCACCAGCAGTGATGGGAGATACAATCAGCCCCAGCATTTT.

The V gene is TRBV9, the J gene TRBJ1-6; unclear D gene. The CDR3 extends over 13 amino acids. Looked up from germline, CDR1 is SGDLS and CDR2 is YYNGEE. The V end was cut by 0 bases, the J end by 13 bases, with 11 bases between. The CDR3 region is CASSVGAAFPLHF. The CDR3 DNA sequence: TGTGCCAGCAGCGTAGGGGCAGCTTTTCCCCTCCACTTT.

This clone was picked up a small number of times. This chain joins TRBV7-6 and TRBJ1-3; TRBD1 agrees at 7 bases. The CDR3 consists of 14 residues. The J segment lost 6 bases and the V segment lost 1 base, leaving 3 bases of the junction unmatched. In germline, CDR1 is SGHVS, CDR2 FNYEAQ. The CDR3 loop reads CASSLVEGANTIYF. The CDR3 bases are TGTGCCAGCAGCTTAGTCGAGGGGGCAAACACCATATATTTT.